Each of the 10 T cell receptor beta chains below was sequenced from the same sample in a study of tumor and adjacent non-tumor tissue in lung cancer. RNA was extracted from bulk tissue without any cell sorting. TCRbeta libraries were built with three rounds of nested PCR, modified from ARM-PCR. TCRdb re-called the multiplex PCR reads through MiXCR, storing one row per CDR3 protein. There are about 93,000 distinct CDR3 sequences in the sample; just over 65% occur only once, and 18% lies in the top ten. Sequencing was performed on lung tumor tissue. The receptors were sampled from a man between 60 and 70 years old with non-small cell lung cancer.

On this clonotype itself: At one end, the junction sequence differs from germline, possibly due to a read error. The V and J genes are TRBV5-1 and TRBJ1-1; D uncertain. The CDR3 totals 15 residues. Germline V gene sequence: CDR1 SGHRS, CDR2 YFSETQ. CDR3 amino acids: CARSLNCVGGTEAFF. In DNA form, the CDR3 reads TGCGCCCGCAGCTTGAATTGTGTGGGAGGCACTGAAGCTTTCTTT.

This clonotype turned up a few times. V is TRBV11-3 and J is TRBJ2-2; D gene ambiguous. Germline assignment: CDR1 SGHNT and CDR2 YENEEA. This CDR3 has 13 amino acids. Trimming left V 1 base short and J 6 bases short, with 6 bases between. The CDR3 nucleotides read TGTGCCAGCAGCTTAGCTCCCCCCGGGGAGCTGTTTTTT. This sequence encodes CASSLAPPGELFF.

In its sample, this clonotype was seen once. At one boundary the junction diverges from the germline segment, which might be a read error. The rearrangement links TRBV28 to TRBJ2-5; D remains unclear. This CDR3 has 13 amino acids. Germline V lookup: CDR1 MDHEN, CDR2 SYDVKM. This CDR3 is CTSSLDGQETQYF. The CDR3 DNA reads TGTACCAGCAGCCTGGACGGTCAAGAGACCCAGTACTTC. Drawing the rest from reference TRBV28 and TRBJ2-5, the complete variable domain is DVKVTQSSRYLVKRTGEKVFLECVQDMDHENMFWYRQDPGLGLRLIYFSYDVKMKEKGDIPEGYSVSREKKERFSLILESASTNQTSMYLCTSSLDGQETQYFGPGTRLLVL.

This clonotype was observed once. The chain joins TRBV5-1 to TRBJ2-3, with D maybe TRBD2 (8 bases). CDR1 SGHRS and CDR2 YFSETQ come from the germline V gene. Trimming left V 1 base short and J 15 bases short, with 21 bases between. This CDR3 contains 14 residues. The CDR3 spells CASSLFSGTDTPYF. The CDR3 DNA follows: TGCGCCAGCAGCTTGTTTAGCGGGACAGATACGCCATATTTT.

This clonotype was detected once. Being one base from a much bigger clone, this may be a read error. The V and J genes are TRBV28 and TRBJ2-7; D might be TRBD2 (5 bases). CDR1 is MDHEN, CDR2 SYDVKM, per germline. There are 15 residues in the CDR3. CDR3 residues: CAGSPRGSARYEQYF. The CDR3 DNA reads TGTGCCGGCAGTCCCCGCGGTAGCGCGAGATACGAGCAGTACTTC.

Details on this clonotype: This may stem from a read error, because a much larger clone lies one nucleotide away. The rearrangement links TRBV20-1 to TRBJ2-5; D remains ambiguous. The CDR3 runs 13 residues. CDR1 and CDR2 (germline): DFQATT, SNEGSKA (reference sequence). V dropped 1 base and J dropped 6 bases, with 12 bases sitting between them. The CDR3 loop is CSARAGVVQTQYF. CDR3 sequence (DNA): TGCAGTGCTAGAGCTGGGGTGGTGCAGACCCAGTACTTC.

This clonotype appeared many times. The chain employs TRBV12-3 or TRBV12-4 and TRBJ2-1; TRBD2 matches at 7 bases. This CDR3 spans 13 amino acids. With 6 bases clipped from V and 10 bases from J, the junction kept 9 bases outside the gene matches. This CDR3 is CASRWEGTWEQFF. CDR3 nucleotides: TGTGCCAGCAGATGGGAGGGTACATGGGAGCAGTTCTTC.

A remark on this clonotype: A much larger clone differs by one base, so this may be a read error. In nucleotides, the CDR3 is TGCGCCAGCAGCTTGGAGGCTCATACAGATACGCAGTATTTT. Protein: CASSLEAHTDTQYF. This chain links TRBV5-1 with TRBJ2-3, with unresolved D. This CDR3 comprises 14 residues. Trimming left V 0 bases short and J 3 bases short, with 8 bases between. CDR1 is SGHRS and CDR2 is YFSETQ in the germline V gene.

About this clonotype: The junction and the germline gene differ at one end; a read error may be behind it. The chain uses TRBV29-1 and TRBJ2-1; D not resolved. Germline V lookup: CDR1 SQVTM, CDR2 ANQGSEA. The CDR3 contains 15 residues. CDR3 region: CIVEGKHSSYNEQFF. The CDR3 region has the DNA TGCATCGTTGAAGGCAAACACAGCTCCTACAATGAACAGTTCTTC.

This clonotype was seen ten or more times. The CDR3 DNA is TGTGCCAGCAGCAACGGGGAGAACACTGAAGCTTTCTTT. Translation gives CASSNGENTEAFF. The rearrangement joins TRBV6-5 to TRBJ1-1; D is unresolved. This CDR3 contains 13 residues. Trimming cost V 6 bases and J 1 base, with 9 bases left between them. Germline CDR1 and CDR2: MNHEY and SVGAGI.